The 15 T cell receptor beta chains below all came from one sample that was sequenced in a study of Ad26.COV2.S vaccination and SARS-CoV-2 variants. This table comes from immunoSEQ multiplex PCR, and its TCRdb copy is limited to in-frame clones, with some not included. This table holds 200,000 to 300,000 clones, approximately 90% found once. Treatment of the sample: some 20 received Ad26.COV2.S at low or high dose, single or two shots; 5 received placebo; per-sample allocation not given. Samples were taken on day 63 after the first vaccine or placebo injection. The starting material was peripheral blood, obtained in a trial of Ad26.COV2.S vaccine versus placebo. The receptor set was obtained from a person between 18 and 59 years old who received the Ad26.COV2.S COVID-19 vaccine or a placebo.

The chain recombines TRBV11-2 with TRBJ2-7; TRBD2 aligns across 14 bases. From germline, CDR1 is SGHAT and CDR2 FQNNGV. The CDR3 has 16 residues. V shed 5 bases, J shed 5 bases, and the junction held 8 bases outside the gene matches. CDR3 bases: TGTGCCAGCAGCACGATGACTAGCGGGAGGGCCAACGAGCAGTACGTC. Encoded protein: CASSTMTSGRANEQYV.

This chain links TRBV5-5 with TRBJ2-1, with 9 bases identical to TRBD2. This CDR3 is built from 17 residues. Germline loops: CDR1 SGHKS, CDR2 YYEKEE (reference sequence). The V segment lost 2 bases and the J segment 3 bases; nucleotides outside the gene matches: 9. The CDR3 region is CASSLIIGLANYNEQFF. The CDR3 DNA follows: TGTGCCAGCAGCTTAATCATAGGACTAGCGAACTACAATGAGCAGTTCTTC.

The chain combines TRBV5-1 with TRBJ1-4; D is unresolved. V was clipped by 0 bases and J by 6 bases, with 9 bases between them. This CDR3 spans 14 amino acids. The germline V gene has CDR1 SGHRS and CDR2 YFSETQ. The CDR3 sequence: CASSLENRYEKLFF. Here the CDR3 DNA reads TGCGCCAGCAGCTTGGAAAATCGGTATGAAAAACTGTTTTTT.

This chain links TRBV27 with TRBJ2-5; TRBD2 agrees at 16 bases. J lost 0 bases, V lost 2 bases, and 6 bases had no gene match. Germline CDR1 reads MNHEY; CDR2 reads SMNVEV (reference sequence). This CDR3 comprises 19 residues. The DNA for the CDR3 is TGTGCCAGCAGTTTACGGGGACTAGCGGGGGGGCTTTACCAAGAGACCCAGTACTTC. This encodes CASSLRGLAGGLYQETQYF.

The gene calls are TRBV6-5 and TRBJ2-2; 9 positions match TRBD1. Germline trimming cut 5 bases from V and 6 bases from J; bases unmatched to any gene: 4. The germline CDR1 and CDR2 sequences are MNHEY and SVGAGI. This CDR3 has 14 residues. The CDR3 DNA follows: TGTGCCAGCAGTAAACAGGGGGCGCCCGGGGAGCTGTTTTTT. This gives the protein CASSKQGAPGELFF.

The genes are TRBV7-2 and TRBJ1-5; a possible D gene is TRBD1 (6 bases). The CDR3 spans 14 residues. CDR1 SGHTA and CDR2 FQGNSA come from the germline V gene. V dropped 3 bases and J dropped 10 bases, with 16 bases sitting between them. CDR3 sequence (DNA): TGTGCCAGCAGCTTCGACAGGACCCAGCCACCCCAGCATTTT. Amino acid sequence: CASSFDRTQPPQHF.

The J gene is TRBJ2-3, the V gene TRBV5-1, with 7 bases matching TRBD2. Germline V gene sequence: CDR1 SGHRS, CDR2 YFSETQ. The CDR3 length is 15 residues. V lost 4 bases to trimming and J lost 1 base; unmatched junction nucleotides: 6. The CDR3 region is CASSPGGLGTDTQYF. The CDR3 DNA reads as TGCGCCAGCAGCCCGGGGGGTCTCGGCACAGATACGCAGTATTTT. Full variable domain (rest looked up from reference TRBV5-1 and TRBJ2-3): KAGVTQTPRYLIKTRGQQVTLSCSPISGHRSVSWYQQTPGQGLQFLFEYFSETQRNKGNFPGRFSGRQFSNSRSEMNVSTLELGDSALYLCASSPGGLGTDTQYFGPGTRLTVL.

The V and J genes are TRBV11-2 and TRBJ2-3; 8 bases are shared with TRBD2. Germline loops: CDR1 SGHAT, CDR2 FQNNGV. This CDR3 has 15 amino acids. J lost 4 bases, V lost 5 bases, and 8 bases had no gene match. CDR3 coding DNA: TGTGCCAGCAGCCAACGGGGGGGCCCTGCAGATACGCAGTATTTT. Its protein is CASSQRGGPADTQYF.

This sequence joins TRBV28 and TRBJ2-7, with 7 nucleotides matching TRBD1. From germline, CDR1 is MDHEN and CDR2 SYDVKM. V shed 4 bases, J shed 0 bases, and the junction held 3 bases outside the gene matches. The CDR3 spans 14 residues. CDR3 sequence reads: CASSSSGGSYEQYV. CDR3 bases: TGTGCCAGCAGTTCCTCAGGGGGCTCCTACGAGCAGTACGTC.

The V and J genes are TRBV5-6 and TRBJ2-5; 7 nucleotides agree with TRBD2. J was trimmed by 4 bases and V by 4 bases; bases with no gene match: 10. Germline assignment: CDR1 SGHDT and CDR2 YYEEEE. The CDR3 is made up of 15 amino acids. Here the CDR3 DNA reads TGTGCCAGCAGCCTCGTGGGGGGGACTCTAGAGACCCAGTACTTC. Translating gives CASSLVGGTLETQYF.

The chain has TRBV5-6 and TRBJ1-6; D gene unclear. Trimming shortened V by 0 bases and J by 8 bases, and 15 bases separated the two germline ends. Germline lookup yields CDR1 SGHDT and CDR2 YYEEEE. The CDR3 has 16 residues. The CDR3 spells CASSLAGQERYSPLHF. Written as DNA, the CDR3 is TGTGCCAGCAGCTTGGCGGGTCAGGAGCGGTATTCACCCCTCCACTTT.

The chain employs TRBV4-2 and TRBJ2-7; either TRBD1 or TRBD2 may fit D (6 bases each). The V gene's germline CDR1 is LGHNA and CDR2 YNFKEQ. V dropped 3 bases and J dropped 6 bases, with 12 bases sitting between them. The CDR3 runs 13 residues. CDR3 in amino acids: CASSQWGATEQYF. As DNA, the CDR3 is TGTGCCAGCAGCCAGTGGGGGGCCACCGAGCAGTACTTC.

V gene TRBV30 combines with J gene TRBJ1-1; TRBD1 matches 7 bases. The V segment lost 5 bases and the J segment 0 bases; nucleotides outside the gene matches: 9. There are 15 residues in the CDR3. Germline-derived CDR1 and CDR2 are GTSNPN and SVGIG (reference sequence). In DNA, the CDR3 is TGTGCCTGGGACAGGGACGAGGGGATGAACACTGAAGCTTTCTTT. This sequence encodes CAWDRDEGMNTEAFF.

The chain couples TRBV20-1 to TRBJ1-3; D remains unclear. Germline lookup yields CDR1 DFQATT and CDR2 SNEGSKA (reference sequence). The CDR3 consists of 11 residues. The CDR3 bases are TGCAGCTACCTGACTGGAAACACCATATATTTT. It is translated as CSYLTGNTIYF.

V is TRBV4-1 and J is TRBJ1-2, with TRBD1 matching 7 bases. The CDR3 totals 17 residues. Germline CDR1 reads MGHRA; CDR2 reads YSYEKL. V gave up 3 bases and J gave up 4 bases; unmatched junction bases: 14. In nucleotides, the CDR3 is TGCGCCAGCAGCCAGGATTCACTGACAGGGTATACCTATGGCTACACCTTC. This encodes CASSQDSLTGYTYGYTF.